This record concerns one T cell receptor beta chain sequence. This CDR3 is built from 17 residues. Germline assignment: CDR1 SEHNR and CDR2 FQNEAQ (reference sequence). V was clipped by 2 bases and J by 5 bases; unmatched bases: 6. The data derive from a study of blood T cells in healthy people across ages. Every donor provided around 10 milliliters of peripheral blood. PBMCs numbering at least 6 million were isolated per sample. A second PCR, run for roughly 7 to 11 cycles, used a sample-barcoded 5' primer plus a J-beta primer mix. TCRdb ran MiXCR on the 5' RACE reads and lists one entry per CDR3 protein. The data show roughly 800,000 distinct CDR3 sequences, roughly 40% seen once.

This TCR was sampled from a man aged 18 to 30 in good health. The V and J genes are TRBV7-9 and TRBJ2-2; 12 bases match TRBD1. Input material: blood. Here the CDR3 DNA reads TGTGCCAGCAGCTTACGGGACAGGGGGCCACCAACCGGGGAGCTGTTTTTT. Translation: CASSLRDRGPPTGELFF.